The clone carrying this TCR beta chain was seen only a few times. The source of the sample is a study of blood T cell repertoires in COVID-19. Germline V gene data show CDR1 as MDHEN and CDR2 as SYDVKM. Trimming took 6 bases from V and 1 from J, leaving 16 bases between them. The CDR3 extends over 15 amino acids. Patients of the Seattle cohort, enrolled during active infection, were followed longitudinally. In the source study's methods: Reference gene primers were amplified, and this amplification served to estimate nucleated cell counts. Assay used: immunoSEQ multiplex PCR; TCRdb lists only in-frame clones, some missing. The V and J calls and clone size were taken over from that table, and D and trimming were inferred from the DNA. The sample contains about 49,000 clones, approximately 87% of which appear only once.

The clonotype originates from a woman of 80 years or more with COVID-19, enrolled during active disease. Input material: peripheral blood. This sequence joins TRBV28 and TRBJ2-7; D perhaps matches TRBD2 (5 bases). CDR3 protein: CASREYGSRSYEQYF. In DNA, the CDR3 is TGTGCCAGCAGAGAATATGGGAGTAGGTCCTACGAGCAGTACTTC.